This TCR beta chain was recovered during a study of blood T cell repertoires in COVID-19. Across the whole study: Material from acute and convalescent COVID-19 was sourced from the United States, Italy and Spain. T cells, B-cell-depleted T cells, or PBMCs provided the cDNA or gDNA that served as material.

Authors' data handling: Amplifying reference gene primers gave estimates of nucleated cell counts. TCRdb's copy holds only in-frame clones and misses some; the assay was immunoSEQ multiplex PCR. The V and J calls and clone size were taken over from that table, and D and trimming were inferred from the DNA. The data hold some 150,000 clones, with roughly 89% observed a single time. Germline CDR1 SGHVS, CDR2 FQNEAQ. The length of the CDR3 is 14 residues. V shed 3 bases, J shed 2 bases, and the junction held 1 base outside the gene matches. The TCR originated in a woman in her forties or fifties with active or convalescent COVID-19. The genes are TRBV7-8 and TRBJ1-5; 7 positions match TRBD1. The sequencing input was peripheral blood. DNA for the CDR3: TGTGCCAGCAGCTTTACAGGGGGCAATCAGCCCCAGCATTTT. Translated, it gives CASSFTGGNQPQHF.